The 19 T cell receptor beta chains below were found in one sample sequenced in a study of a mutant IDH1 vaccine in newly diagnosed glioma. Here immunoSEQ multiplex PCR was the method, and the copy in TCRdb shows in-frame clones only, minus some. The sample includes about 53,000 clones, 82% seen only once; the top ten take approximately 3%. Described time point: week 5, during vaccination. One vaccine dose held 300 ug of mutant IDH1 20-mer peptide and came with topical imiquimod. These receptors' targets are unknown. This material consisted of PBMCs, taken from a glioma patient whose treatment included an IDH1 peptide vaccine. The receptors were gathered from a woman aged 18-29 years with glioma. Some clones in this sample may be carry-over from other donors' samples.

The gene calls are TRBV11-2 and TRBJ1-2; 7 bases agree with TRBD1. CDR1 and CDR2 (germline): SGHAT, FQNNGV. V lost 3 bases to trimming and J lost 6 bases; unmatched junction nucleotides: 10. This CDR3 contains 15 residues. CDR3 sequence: CASSLATGKLDGYTF. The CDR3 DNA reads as TGTGCCAGCAGCTTGGCGACAGGGAAACTGGATGGCTACACCTTC.

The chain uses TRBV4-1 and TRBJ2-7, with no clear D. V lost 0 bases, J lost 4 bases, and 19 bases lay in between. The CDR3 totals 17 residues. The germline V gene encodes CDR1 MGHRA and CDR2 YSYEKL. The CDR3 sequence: CASSQEKGSHLSYEQYF. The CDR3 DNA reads TGCGCCAGCAGCCAAGAAAAAGGGTCTCACCTTTCATACGAGCAGTACTTC.

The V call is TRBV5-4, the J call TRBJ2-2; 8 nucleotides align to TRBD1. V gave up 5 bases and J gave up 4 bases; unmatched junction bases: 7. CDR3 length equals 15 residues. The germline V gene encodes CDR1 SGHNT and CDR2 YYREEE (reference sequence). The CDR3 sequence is CASSWDRRATGELFF. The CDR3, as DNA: TGTGCCAGCAGTTGGGACAGGAGGGCCACCGGGGAGCTGTTTTTT.

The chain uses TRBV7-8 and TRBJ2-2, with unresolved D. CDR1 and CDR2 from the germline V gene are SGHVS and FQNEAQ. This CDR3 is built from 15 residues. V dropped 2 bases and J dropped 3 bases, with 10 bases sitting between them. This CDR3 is CASSLRRTDTGELFF. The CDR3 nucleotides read TGTGCCAGCAGCTTAAGAAGAACGGACACCGGGGAGCTGTTTTTT.

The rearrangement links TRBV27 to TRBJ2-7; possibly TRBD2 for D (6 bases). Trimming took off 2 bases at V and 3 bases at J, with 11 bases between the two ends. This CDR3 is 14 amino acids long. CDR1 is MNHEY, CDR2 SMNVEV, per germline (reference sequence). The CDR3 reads CASSLKVSGYEQYF. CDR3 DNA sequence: TGTGCCAGCAGTTTAAAGGTTAGCGGCTACGAGCAGTACTTC.

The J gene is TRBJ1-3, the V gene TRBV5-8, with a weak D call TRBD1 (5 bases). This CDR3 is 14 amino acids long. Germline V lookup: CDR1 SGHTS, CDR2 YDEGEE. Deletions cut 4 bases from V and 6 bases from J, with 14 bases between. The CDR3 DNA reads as TGTGCCAGCAGCGTACCAGGGATTTCAAACACCATATATTTT. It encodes CASSVPGISNTIYF.

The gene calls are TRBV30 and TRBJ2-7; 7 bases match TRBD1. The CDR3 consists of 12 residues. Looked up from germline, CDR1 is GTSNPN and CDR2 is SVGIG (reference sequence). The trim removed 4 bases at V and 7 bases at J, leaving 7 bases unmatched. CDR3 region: CAWITGAWEQYF. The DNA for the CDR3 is TGTGCCTGGATAACAGGGGCCTGGGAGCAGTACTTC.

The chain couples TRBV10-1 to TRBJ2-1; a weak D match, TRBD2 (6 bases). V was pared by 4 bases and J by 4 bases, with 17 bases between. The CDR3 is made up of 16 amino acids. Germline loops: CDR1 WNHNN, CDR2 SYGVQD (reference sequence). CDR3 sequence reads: CASSGAAGPYYNEQFF. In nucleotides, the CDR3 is TGCGCCAGCAGTGGGGCAGCGGGCCCCTATTACAATGAGCAGTTCTTC.

In DNA form, the CDR3 reads TGTGCCAGCAGCGTACGGGACAGGGGATCTGGAGAGCAGTACTTC. It encodes CASSVRDRGSGEQYF. The V call is TRBV9, the J call TRBJ2-7; 10 positions agree with TRBD1. The germline CDR1 and CDR2 sequences are SGDLS and YYNGEE. The CDR3 extends over 15 amino acids. J was trimmed by 7 bases and V by 1 base; bases with no gene match: 8.

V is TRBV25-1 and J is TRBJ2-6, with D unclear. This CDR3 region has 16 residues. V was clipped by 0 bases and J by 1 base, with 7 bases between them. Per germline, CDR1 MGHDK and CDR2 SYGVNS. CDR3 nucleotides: TGTGCCAGCAGTGAATATAGAAGGTCTGGGGCCAACGTCCTGACTTTC. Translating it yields CASSEYRRSGANVLTF. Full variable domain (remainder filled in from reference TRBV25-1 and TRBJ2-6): EADIYQTPRYLVIGTGKKITLECSQTMGHDKMYWYQQDPGMELHLIHYSYGVNSTEKGDLSSESTVSRIRTEHFPLTLESARPSHTSQYLCASSEYRRSGANVLTFGAGSRLTVL.

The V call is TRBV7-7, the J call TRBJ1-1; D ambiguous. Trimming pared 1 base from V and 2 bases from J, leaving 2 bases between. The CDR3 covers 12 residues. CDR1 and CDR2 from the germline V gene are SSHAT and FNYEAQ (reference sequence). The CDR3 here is CASSLENTEAFF. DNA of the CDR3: TGTGCCAGCAGCTTAGAAAACACTGAAGCTTTCTTT.

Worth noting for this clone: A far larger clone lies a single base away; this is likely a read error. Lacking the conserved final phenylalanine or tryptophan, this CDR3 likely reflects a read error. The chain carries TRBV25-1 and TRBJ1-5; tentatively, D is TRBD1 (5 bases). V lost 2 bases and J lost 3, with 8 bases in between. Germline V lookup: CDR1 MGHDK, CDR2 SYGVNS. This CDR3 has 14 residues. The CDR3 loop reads CASSEGGVNQPQHL. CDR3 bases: TGTGCCAGCAGTGAAGGGGGAGTCAATCAGCCCCAGCATTTA.

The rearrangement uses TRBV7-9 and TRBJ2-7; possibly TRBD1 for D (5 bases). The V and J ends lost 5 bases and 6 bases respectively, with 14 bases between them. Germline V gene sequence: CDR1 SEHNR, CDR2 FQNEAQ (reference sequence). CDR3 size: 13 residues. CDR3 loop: CASSGLQGPEQYF. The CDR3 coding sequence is TGTGCCAGCAGCGGATTGCAGGGCCCCGAGCAGTACTTC.

CDR3 protein: CASREGRRMLEKLFF. Here the CDR3 DNA reads TGTGCCAGTAGGGAAGGCAGAAGAATGCTGGAAAAACTGTTTTTT. V gene TRBV6-1 combines with J gene TRBJ1-4; D call uncertain. The CDR3 spans 15 residues. Germline assignment: CDR1 MNHNS and CDR2 SASEGT. With 9 bases removed from V and 8 bases from J, the gap between germline ends came to 22 bases.

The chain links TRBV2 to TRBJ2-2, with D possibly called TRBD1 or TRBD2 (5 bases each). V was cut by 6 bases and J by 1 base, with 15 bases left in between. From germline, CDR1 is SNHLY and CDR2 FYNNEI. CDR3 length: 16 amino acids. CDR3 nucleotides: TGTGCCAGCAGGGGAAGAGGGGAGCTGAACACCGGGGAGCTGTTTTTT. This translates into CASRGRGELNTGELFF. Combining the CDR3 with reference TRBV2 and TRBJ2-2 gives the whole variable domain EPEVTQTPSHQVTQMGQEVILRCVPISNHLYFYWYRQILGQKVEFLVSFYNNEISEKSEIFDDQFSVERPDGSNFTLKIRSTKLEDSAMYFCASRGRGELNTGELFFGEGSRLTVL.

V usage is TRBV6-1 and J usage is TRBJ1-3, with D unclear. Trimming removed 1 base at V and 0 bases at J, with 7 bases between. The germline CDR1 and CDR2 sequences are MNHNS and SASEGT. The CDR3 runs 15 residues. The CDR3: CASSEGSYSGNTIYF. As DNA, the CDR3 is TGTGCCAGCAGTGAAGGCAGTTACTCTGGAAACACCATATATTTT.

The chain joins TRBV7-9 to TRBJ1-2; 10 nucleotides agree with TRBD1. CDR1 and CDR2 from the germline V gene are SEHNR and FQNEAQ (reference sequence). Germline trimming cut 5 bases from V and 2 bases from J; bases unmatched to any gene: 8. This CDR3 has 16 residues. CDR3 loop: CASSLLTGGANYGYTF. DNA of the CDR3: TGTGCCAGCAGCCTCCTGACAGGGGGCGCGAACTATGGCTACACCTTC.

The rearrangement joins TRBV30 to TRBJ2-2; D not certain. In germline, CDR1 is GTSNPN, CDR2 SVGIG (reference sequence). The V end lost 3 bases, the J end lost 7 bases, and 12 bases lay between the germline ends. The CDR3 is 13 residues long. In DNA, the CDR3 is TGTGCCTGGAGAATAGGTCGGCGCGGGGAGCTGTTTTTT. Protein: CAWRIGRRGELFF.

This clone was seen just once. DNA for the CDR3: TGTGCCAGCAGCCCCAGGGGGCAGACACCCCTCCACTTT. Translated, it gives CASSPRGQTPLHF. The chain links TRBV5-4 to TRBJ1-6; 8 nucleotides agree with TRBD1. The length of the CDR3 is 13 residues. With 4 bases clipped from V and 11 bases from J, the junction kept 5 bases outside the gene matches. Per the germline V gene, CDR1 is SGHNT and CDR2 is YYREEE (reference sequence).